Listed below are T cell receptor beta chains from one sample, sequenced in a study of CD8 T cells in ankylosing spondylitis. TCRdb ran MiXCR on the 5' RACE reads and lists one entry per CDR3 protein. The table shows around 540,000 distinct CDR3 sequences, with roughly 13% occurring only once. The sequencing sample was made of blood, either unsorted or a sorted T cell fraction (not recorded which). The receptors were gathered from a male donor with ankylosing spondylitis. Both conserved end residues are trimmed from each CDR3. A D gene is named only where the DNA matches it firmly.

J gene: TRBJ1-1
D gene: TRBD1
V gene: TRBV3-1
CDR3 protein: ASSQDRTGNTEAF

J gene: TRBJ2-1
D gene: NA
V gene: TRBV25-1
CDR3 protein: ASSPRGGGIYNEQF

J gene: TRBJ1-2
D gene: NA
V gene: TRBV24-1
CDR3 protein: ATSDPQRAYT

J gene: TRBJ2-6
D gene: NA
V gene: TRBV4-1
CDR3 protein: ASSQRLRAGANVLT

J gene: TRBJ2-3
D gene: NA
V gene: TRBV24-1
CDR3 protein: ATRGSDDTQY

J gene: TRBJ2-1
D gene: NA
V gene: TRBV12-3/TRBV12-4
CDR3 protein: ASSLLAKTPYNEQF

J gene: TRBJ2-1
D gene: TRBD2
V gene: TRBV5-1
CDR3 protein: ASSLALKTSGSISYNEQF

J gene: TRBJ2-4
D gene: TRBD1
V gene: TRBV6-2/TRBV6-3
CDR3 protein: ASSYSPDRGY

J gene: TRBJ2-3
D gene: TRBD1
V gene: TRBV20-1
CDR3 protein: SARGQPNTDTQY

J gene: TRBJ2-7
D gene: TRBD1
V gene: TRBV11-2
CDR3 protein: ASSQPPGTGGYEQY

J gene: TRBJ2-2
D gene: NA
V gene: TRBV7-9
CDR3 protein: ASSLTRAGNTGELF

J gene: TRBJ1-1
D gene: NA
V gene: TRBV3-1
CDR3 protein: ASSQGHSNTEAF

J gene: TRBJ1-2
D gene: NA
V gene: TRBV12-3/TRBV12-4
CDR3 protein: ASTIGGVGGYT

J gene: TRBJ1-1
D gene: NA
V gene: TRBV7-9
CDR3 protein: ASSWLGTEAF

J gene: TRBJ2-3
D gene: TRBD2
V gene: TRBV20-1
CDR3 protein: SAPPDGRAQDTQY

J gene: TRBJ2-3
D gene: NA
V gene: TRBV24-1
CDR3 protein: ATSDFTGYTDTQY

J gene: TRBJ1-1
D gene: NA
V gene: TRBV20-1
CDR3 protein: SAREPANTEAF

J gene: TRBJ2-3
D gene: NA
V gene: TRBV20-1
CDR3 protein: SARKDGDTQY

J gene: TRBJ2-1
D gene: TRBD1
V gene: TRBV12-3/TRBV12-4
CDR3 protein: ASTRDRDNEQF

J gene: TRBJ1-3
D gene: NA
V gene: TRBV12-3/TRBV12-4
CDR3 protein: ASWWAGNTIY

J gene: TRBJ1-4
D gene: NA
V gene: TRBV19
CDR3 protein: AGLDTEAPNEKLF

J gene: TRBJ1-1
D gene: TRBD1
V gene: TRBV20-1
CDR3 protein: SAIQGAPTEAF

J gene: TRBJ1-2
D gene: NA
V gene: TRBV15
CDR3 protein: ATSRDLAGMPGYT

J gene: TRBJ2-3
D gene: NA
V gene: TRBV20-1
CDR3 protein: SATSFETDTQY

J gene: TRBJ2-1
D gene: TRBD2
V gene: TRBV7-8
CDR3 protein: ASSLTPGAGGREQF

J gene: TRBJ2-3
D gene: TRBD2
V gene: TRBV7-2
CDR3 protein: ASSLAAAGDFADTQY

J gene: TRBJ2-5
D gene: NA
V gene: TRBV5-1
CDR3 protein: ASSLQDLYQETQY

J gene: TRBJ2-3
D gene: NA
V gene: TRBV5-1
CDR3 protein: ASSSRAPDTQY

J gene: TRBJ1-6
D gene: TRBD1
V gene: TRBV20-1
CDR3 protein: SAKTGWDNSPLH

J gene: TRBJ1-1
D gene: NA
V gene: TRBV5-1
CDR3 protein: ASSLNAGDTEAF

J gene: TRBJ1-3
D gene: NA
V gene: TRBV5-1
CDR3 protein: ASSESSGTLGNTIY